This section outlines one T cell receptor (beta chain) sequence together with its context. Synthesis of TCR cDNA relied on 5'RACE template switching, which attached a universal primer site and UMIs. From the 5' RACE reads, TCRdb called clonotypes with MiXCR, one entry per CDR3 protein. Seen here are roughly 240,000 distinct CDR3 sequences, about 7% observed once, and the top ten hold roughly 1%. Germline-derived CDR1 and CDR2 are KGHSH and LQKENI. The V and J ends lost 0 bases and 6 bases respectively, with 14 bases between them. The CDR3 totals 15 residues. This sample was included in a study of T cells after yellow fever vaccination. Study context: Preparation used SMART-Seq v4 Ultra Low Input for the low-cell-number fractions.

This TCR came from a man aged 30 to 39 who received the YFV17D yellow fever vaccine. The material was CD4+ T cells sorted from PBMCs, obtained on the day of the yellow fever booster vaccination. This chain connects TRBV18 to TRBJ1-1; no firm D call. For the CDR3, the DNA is TGTGCCAGCTCACCACCGGTAGTGGGCGCGGCTGAAGCTTTCTTT. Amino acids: CASSPPVVGAAEAFF. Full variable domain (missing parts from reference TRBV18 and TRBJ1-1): NAGVMQNPRHLVRRRGQEARLRCSPMKGHSHVYWYRQLPEEGLKFMVYLQKENIIDESGMPKERFSAEFPKEGPSILRIQQVVRGDSAAYFCASSPPVVGAAEAFFGQGTRLTVV.